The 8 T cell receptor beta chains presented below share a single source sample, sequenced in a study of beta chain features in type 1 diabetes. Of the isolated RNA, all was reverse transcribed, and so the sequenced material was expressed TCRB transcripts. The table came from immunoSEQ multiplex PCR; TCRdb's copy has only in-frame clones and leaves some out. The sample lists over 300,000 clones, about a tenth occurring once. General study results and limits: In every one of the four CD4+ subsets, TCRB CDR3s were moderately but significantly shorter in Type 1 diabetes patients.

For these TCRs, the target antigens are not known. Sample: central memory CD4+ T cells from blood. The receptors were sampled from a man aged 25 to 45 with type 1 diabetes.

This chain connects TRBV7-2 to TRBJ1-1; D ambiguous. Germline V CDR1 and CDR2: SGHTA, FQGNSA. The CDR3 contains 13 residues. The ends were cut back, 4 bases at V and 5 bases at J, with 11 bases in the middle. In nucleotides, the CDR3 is TGTGCCAGCAGCTCAATCTTGGGGACTGAAGCTTTCTTT. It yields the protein CASSSILGTEAFF.

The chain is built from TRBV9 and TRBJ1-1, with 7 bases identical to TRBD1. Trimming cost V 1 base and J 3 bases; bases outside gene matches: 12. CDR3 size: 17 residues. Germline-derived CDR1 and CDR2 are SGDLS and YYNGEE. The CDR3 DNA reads TGTGCCAGCAGCGTAAGTAGTTTTACGACAGGGTACACTGAAGCTTTCTTT. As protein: CASSVSSFTTGYTEAFF.

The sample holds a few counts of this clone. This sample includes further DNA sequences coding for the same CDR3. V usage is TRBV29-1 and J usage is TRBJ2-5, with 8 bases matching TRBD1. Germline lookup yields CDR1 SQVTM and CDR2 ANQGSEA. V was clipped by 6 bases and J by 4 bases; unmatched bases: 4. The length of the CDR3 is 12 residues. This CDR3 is CSVTGQGETQYF. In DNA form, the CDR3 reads TGCAGCGTCACCGGACAGGGAGAGACCCAGTACTTC.

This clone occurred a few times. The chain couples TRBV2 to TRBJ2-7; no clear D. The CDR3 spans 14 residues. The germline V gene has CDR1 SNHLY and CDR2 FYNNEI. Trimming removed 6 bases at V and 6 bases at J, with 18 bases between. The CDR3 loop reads CASRRTGGRVEQYF. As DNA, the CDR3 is TGTGCCAGCAGGAGGACGGGTGGAAGAGTCGAGCAGTACTTC.

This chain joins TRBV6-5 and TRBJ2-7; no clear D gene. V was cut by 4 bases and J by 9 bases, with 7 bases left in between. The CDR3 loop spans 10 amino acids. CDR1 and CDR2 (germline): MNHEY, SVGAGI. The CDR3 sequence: CASSFDAQYF. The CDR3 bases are TGTGCCAGCAGTTTCGACGCGCAGTACTTC.

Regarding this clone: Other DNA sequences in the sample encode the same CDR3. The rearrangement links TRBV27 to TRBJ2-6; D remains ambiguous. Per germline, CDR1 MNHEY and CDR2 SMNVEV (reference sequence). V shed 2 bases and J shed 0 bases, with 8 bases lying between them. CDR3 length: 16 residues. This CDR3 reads CASSLTDSSGANVLTF. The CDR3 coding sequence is TGTGCCAGCAGTTTAACTGATAGCTCTGGGGCCAACGTCCTGACTTTC.

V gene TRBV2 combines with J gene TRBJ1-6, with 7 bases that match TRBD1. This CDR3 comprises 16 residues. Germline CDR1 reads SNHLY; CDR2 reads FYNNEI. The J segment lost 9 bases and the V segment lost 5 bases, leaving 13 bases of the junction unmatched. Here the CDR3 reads CASSSVSTGEGSPLHF. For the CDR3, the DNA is TGTGCCAGCAGTTCGGTATCAACAGGGGAGGGTTCACCCCTCCACTTT.

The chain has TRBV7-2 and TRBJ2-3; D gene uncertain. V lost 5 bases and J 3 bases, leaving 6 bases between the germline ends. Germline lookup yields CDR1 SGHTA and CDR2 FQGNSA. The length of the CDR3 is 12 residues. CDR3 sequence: CASSGLTDTQYF. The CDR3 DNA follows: TGTGCCAGCAGCGGTCTGACAGATACGCAGTATTTT.